These 18 T cell receptor beta chains originate from one sample sequenced in a study of regulatory T cells in long-lasting Graves disease. Investigators prepared the TCR beta libraries by applying iRepertoire HTBI primers and Arm-PCR of CDR3 regions. One entry per CDR3 protein, called by TCRdb with MiXCR from the multiplex PCR reads. The data hold around 250,000 distinct CDR3 sequences, with 15% to 20% observed a single time. As to time point: newly diagnosed GD, antithyroid drugs for less than 3 months. TCR sequences were obtained from RNA taken from PBMCs. The same sample was also used in a study of T cells in Graves' hyperthyroidism and ophthalmopathy.

Source: peripheral blood mononuclear cells (PBMCs), taken at new diagnosis, from a patient treated with antithyroid drugs. The receptors derive from a woman in her twenties or thirties with Graves disease.

The sample holds many counts of this clonotype. V and J are TRBV7-9 and TRBJ1-2; D remains ambiguous. CDR1 and CDR2 (germline): SEHNR, FQNEAQ (reference sequence). The length of the CDR3 is 11 residues. Trimming removed 7 bases at V and 8 bases at J, with 11 bases between. The CDR3 region is CASTLVGGYTF. The CDR3 nucleotides read TGTGCCAGCACCTTGGTGGGCGGCTACACCTTC.

This clonotype was recorded many times. The chain employs TRBV3-1 and TRBJ1-5, with TRBD1 matching 7 bases. Germline CDR1 LGHDT, CDR2 YNNKEL (reference sequence). After removal of 1 base from V and 5 bases from J, the junction contained 8 bases not matched to a gene. The CDR3 sequence is 16 residues long. This chain's CDR3 is CASSQGIGGGHQPQHF. In DNA, the CDR3 is TGTGCCAGCAGCCAAGGGATAGGAGGGGGCCATCAGCCCCAGCATTTT.

This clonotype was picked up many times. The chain recombines TRBV2 with TRBJ2-7, with 11 bases lining up with TRBD2. The V and J ends lost 6 bases and 4 bases, in that order; junction bases with no gene match: 8. The CDR3 is 15 residues long. Germline CDR1 is SNHLY and CDR2 is FYNNEI. The chain's CDR3 is CASRFLAGGVYEQYF. The CDR3 coding sequence is TGTGCCAGCAGGTTTCTAGCGGGGGGCGTATACGAGCAGTACTTC.

The sample holds a few counts of this clonotype. A far larger clone is one nucleotide away, so this likely arose from a read error. The genes are TRBV2 and TRBJ2-5; D remains unclear. Germline V gene data show CDR1 as SNHLY and CDR2 as FYNNEI. The germline V and J ends were trimmed by 4 bases and 11 bases, with 14 bases remaining between them. This CDR3 region has 12 residues. CDR3 DNA sequence: TGTGCCAGCAGTGGGACCTACAATGAGCAGTACTTC. Protein: CASSGTYNEQYF.

This clonotype was found many times. V gene TRBV11-2 combines with J gene TRBJ2-1, with unresolved D. The CDR3 sequence is 13 residues long. The germline V gene has CDR1 SGHAT and CDR2 FQNNGV. Deletions cut 5 bases from V and 7 bases from J, with 12 bases between. The DNA for the CDR3 is TGTGCCAGCAGCGGCCGGGTGGGAAATGAGCAGTTCTTC. Protein product: CASSGRVGNEQFF.

This clonotype was counted at least ten times. The genes are TRBV6-1 and TRBJ1-1; TRBD1 might be the D (6 bases). The germline V gene encodes CDR1 MNHNS and CDR2 SASEGT. CDR3 length equals 15 residues. V shed 5 bases and J shed 4 bases, with 17 bases lying between them. The CDR3 sequence: CASSLRATGSTEAFF. The CDR3 bases are TGTGCCAGCAGTCTAAGAGCTACAGGGTCCACTGAAGCTTTCTTT.

Comment on this clonotype: One base away lies a much larger clone, so this may be a sequencing read error. The final CDR3 position lacks the conserved phenylalanine or tryptophan, pointing to a likely read error. The chain joins TRBV7-2 to TRBJ1-2; D is perhaps TRBD1 (5 bases). CDR1 is SGHTA, CDR2 FQGNSA, per germline. Trimming pared 1 base from V and 4 bases from J, leaving 7 bases between. The CDR3 length is 13 residues. In DNA form, the CDR3 reads TGTGCCAGCAGCTTAGGGGGGAGCTATGGCTACACCCTC. Residues: CASSLGGSYGYTL.

The sample holds a few counts of this clonotype. A much larger clone differs by one base, so this may be a read error. The rearrangement joins TRBV18 to TRBJ1-5, with no clear D. This CDR3 has 12 residues. CDR1 and CDR2 (germline): KGHSH, LQKENI. CDR3 sequence (DNA): TGTGCCGGCTCACCACCGAATCAGCCCCAGCATTTT. Its translation is CAGSPPNQPQHF.

In its sample, this clonotype was seen many times. The chain employs TRBV20-1 and TRBJ1-2; TRBD1 is a possible D gene (6 bases). V lost 3 bases to trimming and J lost 4 bases, with 9 bases between them. Germline CDR1 is DFQATT and CDR2 is SNEGSKA (reference sequence). This CDR3 spans 12 amino acids. CDR3 coding DNA: TGCAGTGCTAGCAGGGGTAGCTATGGCTACACCTTC. Translated, it gives CSASRGSYGYTF.

This clonotype was seen at least ten times. The chain couples TRBV3-1 to TRBJ1-1; possible D gene TRBD1, 5 bases. CDR1 is LGHDT and CDR2 is YNNKEL in the germline V gene (reference sequence). Trimming cost V 1 base and J 3 bases, with 18 bases left between them. This CDR3 is built from 17 residues. The CDR3 here is CASSQGSYAGGDTEAFF. The DNA of the CDR3 is TGTGCCAGCAGCCAAGGGTCGTATGCGGGGGGAGACACTGAAGCTTTCTTT. The full variable domain, in which reference TRBV3-1 and TRBJ1-1 provide the parts outside the CDR3, is DTAVSQTPKYLVTQMGNDKSIKCEQNLGHDTMYWYKQDSKKFLKIMFSYNNKELIINETVPNRFSPKSPDKAHLNLHINSLELGDSAVYFCASSQGSYAGGDTEAFFGQGTRLTVV.

V usage is TRBV19 and J usage is TRBJ1-6; D gene unclear. The V gene lost 7 bases and the J gene lost 0 bases, with 13 bases spanning the gap. Germline V gene data show CDR1 as LNHDA and CDR2 as SQIVND (reference sequence). The CDR3 runs 16 residues. In DNA, the CDR3 is TGTGCCAGTATGCTGGGCTCCAACTCCTATAATTCACCCCTCCACTTT. This gives the protein CASMLGSNSYNSPLHF.

In its sample, this clonotype was seen many times. This CDR3 is CASSLGAGGKVWNTEAFF. The CDR3 DNA sequence: TGTGCCAGCAGCTTAGGGGCCGGGGGGAAGGTCTGGAACACTGAAGCTTTCTTT. The gene calls are TRBV7-9 and TRBJ1-1; perhaps TRBD1 as D (5 bases). The germline V gene encodes CDR1 SEHNR and CDR2 FQNEAQ (reference sequence). V lost 1 base and J 1 base, leaving 19 bases between the germline ends. CDR3 size: 18 residues.

This clonotype was seen ten or more times. The chain links TRBV18 to TRBJ1-1, with a weak D call TRBD1 (5 bases). V was clipped by 2 bases and J by 4 bases, with 14 bases between them. This CDR3 contains 15 residues. Germline CDR1 and CDR2: KGHSH and LQKENI. CDR3 sequence reads: CASSPWGQDGTEAFF. CDR3 nucleotides: TGTGCCAGCTCACCATGGGGCCAAGACGGCACTGAAGCTTTCTTT.

In its sample, this clonotype was seen many times. The chain joins TRBV7-9 to TRBJ1-5, with D hard to call. V was trimmed by 1 base and J by 12 bases, leaving 31 bases between them. Germline V gene lookup returns CDR1 SEHNR and CDR2 FQNEAQ (reference sequence). This CDR3 is built from 19 residues. The CDR3 loop reads CASSLVFWEATNLSEFQHF. The CDR3 DNA reads TGTGCCAGCAGCTTAGTGTTCTGGGAGGCAACCAATCTATCAGAATTCCAGCATTTT.

This clonotype was recorded at least ten times. J is TRBJ2-7 and V is TRBV11-2; D not resolved. This CDR3 is built from 14 residues. Per the germline V gene, CDR1 is SGHAT and CDR2 is FQNNGV. V gave up 5 bases and J gave up 2 bases, with 13 bases separating them. Written as DNA, the CDR3 is TGTGCCAGCAGCCAGCCCTTTTGGCCCTACGAGCAGTACTTC. Translating it yields CASSQPFWPYEQYF. The whole variable domain, remainder taken from reference TRBV11-2 and TRBJ2-7, is EAGVAQSPRYKIIEKRQSVAFWCNPISGHATLYWYQQILGQGPKLLIQFQNNGVVDDSQLPKDRFSAERLKGVDSTLKIQPAKLEDSAVYLCASSQPFWPYEQYFGPGTRLTVT.

This clonotype has just a few counts. This chain uses TRBV6-2 or TRBV6-3 with TRBJ1-2, with 9 bases lining up with TRBD1. CDR1 and CDR2 from the germline V gene are MNHEY and SVGEGT. The CDR3 is made up of 15 amino acids. The J segment lost 6 bases and the V segment lost 1 base, leaving 6 bases of the junction unmatched. CDR3 DNA: TGTGCCAGCAGTTACTTCAAGACAGGGGGGGATGGCTACACCTTC. Translation: CASSYFKTGGDGYTF.

This clonotype was counted many times. J is TRBJ1-1 and V is TRBV20-1; 8 positions agree with TRBD1. Germline CDR1 is DFQATT and CDR2 is SNEGSKA (reference sequence). The CDR3 contains 15 residues. V lost 6 bases to trimming and J lost 0 bases; unmatched junction nucleotides: 9. Here the CDR3 DNA reads TGCAGTGCCCCGCTCCGGGACAGGTTGAACACTGAAGCTTTCTTT. As protein: CSAPLRDRLNTEAFF.

As for this clonotype: Since a much larger clone is just one base distant, this may be a read error. The chain has TRBV6-2 or TRBV6-3 and TRBJ1-1; possible D gene TRBD1, 6 bases. Germline assignment: CDR1 MNHEY and CDR2 SVGEGT. The CDR3 has 13 residues. The CDR3 sequence: CASSSGDIPGALF. The CDR3 coding sequence is TGTGCCAGCAGTAGCGGGGACATTCCTGGAGCTCTCTTT.